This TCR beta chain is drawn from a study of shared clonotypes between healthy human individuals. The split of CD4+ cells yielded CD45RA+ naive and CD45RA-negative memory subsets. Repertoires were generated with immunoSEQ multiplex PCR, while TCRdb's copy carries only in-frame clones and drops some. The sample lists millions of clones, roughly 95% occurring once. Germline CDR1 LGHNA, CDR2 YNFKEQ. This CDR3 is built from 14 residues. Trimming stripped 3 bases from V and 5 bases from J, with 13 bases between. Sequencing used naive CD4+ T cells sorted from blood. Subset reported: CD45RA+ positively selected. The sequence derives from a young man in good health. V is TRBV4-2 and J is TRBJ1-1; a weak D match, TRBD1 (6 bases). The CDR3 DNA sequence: TGTGCCAGCAGCCAGACAGGTTGGGGGACTGAAGCTTTCTTT. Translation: CASSQTGWGTEAFF.